This T cell receptor beta chain is drawn from a study of shared clonotypes between healthy human individuals. Study results and caveats: With several donors compared, about 5% of naive CD4 clonotypes were shared.

Method: immunoSEQ multiplex PCR; TCRdb's copy keeps in-frame clones and lacks some. Seen here are 600,000 or so clones, 85% to 95% observed once, and the top ten hold over 0.095%. Germline V gene data show CDR1 as MNHEY and CDR2 as SMNVEV (reference sequence). This CDR3 has 15 amino acids. The germline V and J ends were trimmed by 6 bases and 0 bases, with 13 bases remaining between them. A note on this clone: The antigen is not known.

Naive CD8 cells were CD45RO-negative, positively selected for CCR7, excluding terminally differentiated effector memory CD45RA+ cells. The chain couples TRBV27 to TRBJ2-3; D perhaps matches TRBD1 (6 bases). The source is a woman aged 25 to 39 in good health. Sequences were obtained from naive CD8+ T cells sorted from blood. The CDR3 is CASRRTATSTDTQYF. In DNA, the CDR3 is TGTGCCAGCAGACGGACAGCCACTAGCACAGATACGCAGTATTTT.